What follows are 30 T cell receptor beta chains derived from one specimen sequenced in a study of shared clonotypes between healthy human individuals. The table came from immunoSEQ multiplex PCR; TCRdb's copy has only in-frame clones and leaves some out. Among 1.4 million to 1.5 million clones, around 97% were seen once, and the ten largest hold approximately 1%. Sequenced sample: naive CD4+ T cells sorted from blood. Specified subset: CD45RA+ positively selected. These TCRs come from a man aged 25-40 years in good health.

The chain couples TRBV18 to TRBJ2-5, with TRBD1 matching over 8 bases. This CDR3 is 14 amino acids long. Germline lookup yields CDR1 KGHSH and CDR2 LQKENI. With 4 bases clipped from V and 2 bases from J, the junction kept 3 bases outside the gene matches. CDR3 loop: CASSLYRGQETQYF. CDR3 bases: TGTGCCAGCTCACTGTACAGGGGGCAAGAGACCCAGTACTTC.

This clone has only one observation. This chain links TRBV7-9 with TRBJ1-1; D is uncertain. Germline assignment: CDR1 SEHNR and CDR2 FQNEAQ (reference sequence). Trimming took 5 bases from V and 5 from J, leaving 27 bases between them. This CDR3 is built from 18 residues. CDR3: CASSAPSGPLPLGTEAFF. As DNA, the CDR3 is TGTGCCAGCAGCGCCCCCTCCGGTCCTCTCCCGCTAGGGACTGAAGCTTTCTTT.

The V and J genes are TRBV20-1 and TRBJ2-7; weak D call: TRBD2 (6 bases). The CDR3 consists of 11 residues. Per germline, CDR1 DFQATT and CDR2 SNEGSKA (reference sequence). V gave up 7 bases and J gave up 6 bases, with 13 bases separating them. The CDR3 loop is CSEAAGGEQYF. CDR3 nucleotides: TGCAGTGAGGCGGCCGGGGGCGAGCAGTACTTC.

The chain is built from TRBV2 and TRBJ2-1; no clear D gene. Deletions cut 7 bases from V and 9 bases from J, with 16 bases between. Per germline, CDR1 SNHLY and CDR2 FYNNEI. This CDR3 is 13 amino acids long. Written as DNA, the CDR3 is TGTGCCAGCACTACCGACACACGCCGTGAGCAGTTCTTC. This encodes CASTTDTRREQFF. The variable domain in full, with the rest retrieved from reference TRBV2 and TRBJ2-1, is EPEVTQTPSHQVTQMGQEVILRCVPISNHLYFYWYRQILGQKVEFLVSFYNNEISEKSEIFDDQFSVERPDGSNFTLKIRSTKLEDSAMYFCASTTDTRREQFFGPGTRLTVL.

CDR3 DNA sequence: TGTGCCAGCTCACCACAAACTCCCGGGACAGGACGATTACTAGCCAAAAACATTCAGTACTTC. Protein product: CASSPQTPGTGRLLAKNIQYF. The chain recombines TRBV18 with TRBJ2-4; TRBD1 matches 8 bases. CDR1 KGHSH and CDR2 LQKENI come from the germline V gene. CDR3 length equals 21 residues. J was trimmed by 0 bases and V by 1 base; bases with no gene match: 17.

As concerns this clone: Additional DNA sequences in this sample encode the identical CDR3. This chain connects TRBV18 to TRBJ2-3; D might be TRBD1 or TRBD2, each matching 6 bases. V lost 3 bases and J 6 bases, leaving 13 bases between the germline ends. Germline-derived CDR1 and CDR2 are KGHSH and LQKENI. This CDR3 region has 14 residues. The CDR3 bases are TGTGCCAGCTCACCGACATCGGGGGCGGATACGCAGTATTTT. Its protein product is CASSPTSGADTQYF.

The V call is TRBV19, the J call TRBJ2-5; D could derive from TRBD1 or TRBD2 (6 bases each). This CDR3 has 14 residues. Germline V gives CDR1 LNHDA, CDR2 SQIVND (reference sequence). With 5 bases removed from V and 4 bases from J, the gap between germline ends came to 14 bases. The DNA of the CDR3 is TGTGCCAGTAGTTTCGGACGGGGGCGAGAGACCCAGTACTTC. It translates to CASSFGRGRETQYF.

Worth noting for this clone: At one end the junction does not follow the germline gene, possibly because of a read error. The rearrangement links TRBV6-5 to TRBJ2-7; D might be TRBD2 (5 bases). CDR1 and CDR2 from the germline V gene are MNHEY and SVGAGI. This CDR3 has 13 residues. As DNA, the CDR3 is TGTGCCAGCAGTTACTCCCAGGACTCCCGAACGCACTTC. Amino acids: CASSYSQDSRTHF.

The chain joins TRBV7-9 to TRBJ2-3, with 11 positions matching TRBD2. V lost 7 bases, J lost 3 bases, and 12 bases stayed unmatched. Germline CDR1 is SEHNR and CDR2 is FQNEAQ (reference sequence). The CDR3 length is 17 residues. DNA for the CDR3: TGTGCCAGCACCCAACTAGCGGGAGCCGGTGAGACAGATACGCAGTATTTT. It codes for CASTQLAGAGETDTQYF.

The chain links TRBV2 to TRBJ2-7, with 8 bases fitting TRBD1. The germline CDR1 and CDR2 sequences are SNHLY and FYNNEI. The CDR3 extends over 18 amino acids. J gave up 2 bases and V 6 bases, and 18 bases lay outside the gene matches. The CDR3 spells CASRPDRAPLWSPYEQYF. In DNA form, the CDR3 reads TGTGCCAGCAGGCCGGACAGGGCACCCCTATGGTCCCCCTACGAGCAGTACTTC.

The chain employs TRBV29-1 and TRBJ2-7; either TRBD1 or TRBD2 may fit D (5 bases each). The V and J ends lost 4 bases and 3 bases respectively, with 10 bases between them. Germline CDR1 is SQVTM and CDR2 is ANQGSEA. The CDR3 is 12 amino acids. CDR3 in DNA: TGCAGCGTTGGATCTGGGGGCTACGAGCAGTACTTC. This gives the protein CSVGSGGYEQYF.

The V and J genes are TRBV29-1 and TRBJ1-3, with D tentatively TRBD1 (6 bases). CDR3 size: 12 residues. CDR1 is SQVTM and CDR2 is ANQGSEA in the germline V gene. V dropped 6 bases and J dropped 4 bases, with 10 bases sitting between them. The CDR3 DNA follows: TGCAGCGTCAGAGGACAGGGAAACACCATATATTTT. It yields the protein CSVRGQGNTIYF.

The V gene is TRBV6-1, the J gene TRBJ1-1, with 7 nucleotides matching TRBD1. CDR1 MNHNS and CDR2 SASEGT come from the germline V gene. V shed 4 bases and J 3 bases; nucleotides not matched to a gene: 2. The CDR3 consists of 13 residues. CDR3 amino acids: CASSGDSYTEAFF. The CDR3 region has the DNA TGTGCCAGCAGTGGGGACAGTTACACTGAAGCTTTCTTT.

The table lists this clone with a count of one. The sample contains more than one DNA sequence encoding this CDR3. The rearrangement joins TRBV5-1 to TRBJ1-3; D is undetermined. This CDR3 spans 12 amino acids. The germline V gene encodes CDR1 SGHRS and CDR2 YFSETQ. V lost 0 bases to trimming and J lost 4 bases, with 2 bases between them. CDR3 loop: CASSLAGNTIYF. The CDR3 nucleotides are TGCGCCAGCAGCTTGGCCGGAAACACCATATATTTT.

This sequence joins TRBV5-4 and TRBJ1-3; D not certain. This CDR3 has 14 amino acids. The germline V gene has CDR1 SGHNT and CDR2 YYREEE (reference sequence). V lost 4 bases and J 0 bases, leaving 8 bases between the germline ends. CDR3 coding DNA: TGTGCCAGCAGCCCGGGCCCCTCTGGAAACACCATATATTTT. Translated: CASSPGPSGNTIYF.

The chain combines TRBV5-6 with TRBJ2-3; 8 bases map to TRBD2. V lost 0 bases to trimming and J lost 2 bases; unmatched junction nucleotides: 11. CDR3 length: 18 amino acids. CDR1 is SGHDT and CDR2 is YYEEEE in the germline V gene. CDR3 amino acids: CASSLGWSSGTYTDTQYF. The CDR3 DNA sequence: TGTGCCAGCAGCTTGGGGTGGAGTAGCGGGACCTACACAGATACGCAGTATTTT.

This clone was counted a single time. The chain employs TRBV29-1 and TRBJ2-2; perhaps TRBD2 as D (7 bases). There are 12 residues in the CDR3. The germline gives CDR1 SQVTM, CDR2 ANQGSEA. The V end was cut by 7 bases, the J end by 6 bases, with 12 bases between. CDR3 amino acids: CSGGGAAGELFF. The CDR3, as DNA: TGCAGCGGAGGGGGGGCGGCCGGGGAGCTGTTTTTT.

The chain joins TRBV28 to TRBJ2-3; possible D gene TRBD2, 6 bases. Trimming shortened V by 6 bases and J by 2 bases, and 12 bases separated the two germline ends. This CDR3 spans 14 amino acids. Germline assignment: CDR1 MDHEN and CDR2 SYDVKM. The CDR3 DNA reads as TGTGCCAGCAGGATAGGCGGGGACACAGATACGCAGTATTTT. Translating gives CASRIGGDTDTQYF.

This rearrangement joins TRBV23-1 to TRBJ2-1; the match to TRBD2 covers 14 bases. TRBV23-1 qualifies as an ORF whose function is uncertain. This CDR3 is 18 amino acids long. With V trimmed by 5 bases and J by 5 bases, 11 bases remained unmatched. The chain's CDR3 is CASSSTGTSGRPNNEQFF. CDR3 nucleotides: TGCGCCAGCAGTTCCACCGGGACTAGCGGGAGACCGAACAATGAGCAGTTCTTC.

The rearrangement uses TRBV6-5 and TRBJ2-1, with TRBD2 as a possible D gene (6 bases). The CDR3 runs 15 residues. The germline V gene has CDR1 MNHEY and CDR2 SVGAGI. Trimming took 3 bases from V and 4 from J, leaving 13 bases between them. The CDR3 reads CASSYRPGVYNEQFF. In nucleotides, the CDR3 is TGTGCCAGCAGTTATCGTCCGGGAGTATACAATGAGCAGTTCTTC.

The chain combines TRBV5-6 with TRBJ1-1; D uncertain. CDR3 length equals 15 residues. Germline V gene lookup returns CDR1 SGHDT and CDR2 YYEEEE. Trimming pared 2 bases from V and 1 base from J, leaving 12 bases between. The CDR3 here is CASSLQPPRNTEAFF. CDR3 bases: TGTGCCAGCAGCTTACAGCCCCCTCGGAACACTGAAGCTTTCTTT.

CDR3 residues: CASSLAGLSYNEQFF. In DNA form, the CDR3 reads TGTGCCAGCAGCTTAGCGGGGCTTTCCTACAATGAGCAGTTCTTC. This chain joins TRBV11-2 and TRBJ2-1; the D call may be TRBD1 or TRBD2 (5 bases each). Germline V gene data show CDR1 as SGHAT and CDR2 as FQNNGV. V lost 1 base to trimming and J lost 1 base, with 8 bases between them. This CDR3 is 15 amino acids long.

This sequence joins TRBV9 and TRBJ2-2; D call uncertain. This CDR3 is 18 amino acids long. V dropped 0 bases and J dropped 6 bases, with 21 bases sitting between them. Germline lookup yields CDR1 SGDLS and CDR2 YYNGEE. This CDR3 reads CASSVAPQDSLPSGELFF. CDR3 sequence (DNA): TGTGCCAGCAGCGTAGCGCCCCAAGATAGTTTACCGTCCGGGGAGCTGTTTTTT.

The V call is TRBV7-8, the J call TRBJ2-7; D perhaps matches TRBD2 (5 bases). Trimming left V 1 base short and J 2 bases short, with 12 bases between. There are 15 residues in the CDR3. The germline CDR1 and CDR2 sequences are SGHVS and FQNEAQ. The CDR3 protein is CASSLVRELTYEQYF. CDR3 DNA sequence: TGTGCCAGCAGCTTAGTTAGGGAGCTAACCTACGAGCAGTACTTC.

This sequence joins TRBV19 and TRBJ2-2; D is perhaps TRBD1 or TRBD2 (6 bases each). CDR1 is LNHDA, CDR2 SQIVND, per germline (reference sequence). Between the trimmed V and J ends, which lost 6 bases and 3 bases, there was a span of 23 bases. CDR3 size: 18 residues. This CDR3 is CASSLPKGGTLDTGELFF. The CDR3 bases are TGTGCCAGTAGCCTCCCCAAGGGGGGCACGTTGGACACCGGGGAGCTGTTTTTT.

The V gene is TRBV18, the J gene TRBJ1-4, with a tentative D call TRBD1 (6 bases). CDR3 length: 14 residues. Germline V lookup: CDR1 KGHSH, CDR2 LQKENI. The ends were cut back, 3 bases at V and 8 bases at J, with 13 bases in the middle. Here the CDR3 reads CASSPIPTGEKLFF. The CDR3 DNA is TGTGCCAGCTCACCGATCCCTACAGGGGAAAAACTGTTTTTT.

Here the CDR3 reads CASSYRGGNEQFF. The CDR3 region has the DNA TGTGCCAGCAGTTACCGAGGGGGGAATGAGCAGTTCTTC. This rearrangement joins TRBV6-6 to TRBJ2-1; D is perhaps TRBD1 or TRBD2 (6 bases each). In germline, CDR1 is MNHNY, CDR2 SVGAGI (reference sequence). The CDR3 spans 13 residues. Trimming removed 2 bases from V and 7 bases from J, with 9 bases in between.

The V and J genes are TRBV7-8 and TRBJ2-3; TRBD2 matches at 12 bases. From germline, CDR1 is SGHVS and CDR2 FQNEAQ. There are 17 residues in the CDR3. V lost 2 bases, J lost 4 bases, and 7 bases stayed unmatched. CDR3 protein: CASSLQRLAGGADTQYF. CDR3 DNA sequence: TGTGCCAGCAGCTTACAGCGGCTAGCGGGAGGGGCAGATACGCAGTATTTT.

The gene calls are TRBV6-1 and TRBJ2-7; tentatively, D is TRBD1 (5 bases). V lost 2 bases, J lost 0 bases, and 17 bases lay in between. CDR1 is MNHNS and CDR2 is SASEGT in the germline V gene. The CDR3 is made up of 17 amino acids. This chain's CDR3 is CASSEWYNGRDSYEQYF. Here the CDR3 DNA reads TGTGCCAGCAGTGAATGGTATAACGGCAGGGACTCCTACGAGCAGTACTTC.

CDR3 nucleotides: TGCGCCAGCAGTGTTCGTGGCGGGAGAGAGTTCTTC. This gives the protein CASSVRGGREFF. The rearrangement joins TRBV10-1 to TRBJ2-1, with 7 bases identical to TRBD2. Per the germline V gene, CDR1 is WNHNN and CDR2 is SYGVQD (reference sequence). This CDR3 spans 12 amino acids. The V and J ends lost 4 bases and 14 bases, in that order; junction bases with no gene match: 8.